This TCR beta chain was obtained from a study of cytomegalovirus exposure and HLA in healthy donors (dated by TCRdb to about 2017). The study in broad terms: According to a later analysis, the approximately 120 validation repertoires were produced on the same platform as the 600 to 850 repertoires of the first cohort. The study aimed to test whether cataloging public T cell receptors could reveal signatures of past pathogen exposure. A separate validation cohort of approximately 130 different subjects was used in addition to the 666-subject first cohort. High-throughput TCR immunosequencing, statistical association of individual TCRs with disease status, and machine learning were combined to predict cytomegalovirus infection status.

The donors were included in the validation cohort of around 120 subjects, a group kept apart from the approximately 700-subject first cohort. A remark on this clone: Which antigen it targets is not known. No base quality values were provided; no much bigger clone lies one nucleotide off.

Study-wide findings and limitations: According to the authors, the approach could potentially be generalized to other disease states and immunological phenotypes. A later analysis found that TCRs clustered in the first cohort also tended to co-occur in the 95 to 150 validation repertoires, with 94% of cluster scores above 0. Across donors, most TCR sequences were observed very rarely, whereas some public TCRs were present in many individuals. In vitro tests confirmed that a few of the cytomegalovirus-associated TCR beta chains recognize cytomegalovirus antigens. Cytomegalovirus status was reported to be diagnosed by the classifier with high specificity and sensitivity in both the original and validation cohorts. The validation cohort had no HLA typing available for a later analysis, so co-occurrence within that cohort was assessed over all 120 or so repertoires. A total of fewer than 200 TCR beta chains were listed by the study as associated with cytomegalovirus.

Receptors were amplified or captured by the immunoSEQ multiplex PCR assay. The paper's data handling went like this. To diagnose cytomegalovirus status from the catalog of TCR beta chain sequences, a statistical classification framework was built. TCRdb stores this immuneACCESS table with in-frame sequences only. Part of the clones is absent; in the studies checked, under half of the shortfall reflects unresolved V genes, and no reason is known for the rest. The V and J calls and clone size are taken from that table; D and trimming were inferred from the DNA. For this sample the table gives over 110,000 clones, of which 70% to 90% were detected only once. The ten top clones hold roughly 10% of the sample. Trimming removed 3 bases from V and 3 bases from J; the gene matches leave 5 bases unexplained. The germline V gene supplies CDR1 SGHDT and CDR2 YYEEEE. The CDR3 covers 14 residues, taking in both the cysteine and the phenylalanine. The CDR3 DNA has 42 bases and is translated from base 1.

The TCR was taken from a man aged 18 to 30 in good health and CMV-seropositive. The sequence joins TRBV5-6 to TRBJ2-7, with TRBD1 matching 8 junction bases. The sequenced material came from PBMCs. The CDR3: CASSSGTGDYEQYF. The nucleotides are TGTGCCAGCAGCTCGGGGACAGGAGACTACGAGCAGTACTTC.